This T cell receptor beta chain originates from a study of naive and memory T cell subsets. Points from the study as a whole: This RNA-based method may be sensitive to activation-related transcript changes.

Trimming cost V 7 bases and J 0 bases; bases outside gene matches: 2. This CDR3 is built from 13 residues. The germline gives CDR1 MGHDK, CDR2 SYGVNS. The library had UMIs added by 3' ligation of an oligonucleotide to TCR cDNA. Whole blood, 2.5 to 3 ml, came from adult healthy volunteers. Reverse transcription used DNase-treated unsorted total RNA, aiming for about 1 to 1,100 ng. Amplification of ligated cDNA took four PCR rounds with SP2 and nested alpha and beta constant primers. Reverse transcription of blood and skin TCR RNA was primed at alpha and beta constant regions. One entry per CDR3 protein results from TCRdb running MiXCR on the 5' RACE reads. The profile covers roughly 30,000 distinct CDR3 sequences, with approximately 16% appearing a single time and 2% to 3% taken by the ten largest. To note about this clonotype: Antigen specificity is unknown.

This sequence originates from a female donor in good health. The V and J genes are TRBV25-1 and TRBJ2-7; TRBD2 agrees at 8 bases. The CDR3, as DNA: TGTGCCAGCAAGCGGGGGACCTCCTACGAGCAGTACTTC. Residues: CASKRGTSYEQYF.